What follows are 14 T cell receptor beta chains derived from one specimen sequenced in a study of cytomegalovirus exposure and HLA in healthy donors. The study ran its PCR with 60 Vbeta and 13 Jbeta primers. Here immunoSEQ multiplex PCR was the method, and the copy in TCRdb shows in-frame clones only, minus some. The sample lists 100,000 to 150,000 clones; 73% were seen once. The sample was PBMCs. Receptor source: a man in his 60s in good health and CMV-seropositive.

The genes are TRBV7-6 and TRBJ2-5, with 9 bases aligning to TRBD1. Germline V gene lookup returns CDR1 SGHVS and CDR2 FNYEAQ. The CDR3 spans 13 residues. V gave up 1 base and J gave up 7 bases; unmatched junction bases: 1. The CDR3 spells CASSLEDRGTQYF. The DNA of the CDR3 is TGTGCCAGCAGCTTAGAGGACAGGGGGACCCAGTACTTC.

The V and J genes are TRBV2 and TRBJ2-2, with 8 bases matching TRBD2. The germline CDR1 and CDR2 sequences are SNHLY and FYNNEI. The CDR3 is 16 amino acids. Unmatched junction bases numbered 9, after V lost 4 bases and J lost 5 bases. The CDR3 nucleotides are TGTGCCAGCAGTGTAACCGGGGGGGTTCGTACCGGGGAGCTGTTTTTT. It yields the protein CASSVTGGVRTGELFF.

The chain combines TRBV30 with TRBJ2-3, with D possibly matching TRBD2 (6 bases). Germline CDR1 GTSNPN, CDR2 SVGIG (reference sequence). V was clipped by 5 bases and J by 5 bases, with 11 bases between them. The CDR3 length is 12 residues. The CDR3 region has the DNA TGTGCCTGGGGGCGGGAAGGAGATACGCAGTATTTT. This encodes CAWGREGDTQYF.

The V gene is TRBV5-4, the J gene TRBJ2-5, with TRBD2 matching 8 bases. Germline V gene sequence: CDR1 SGHNT, CDR2 YYREEE (reference sequence). The junction had 13 bases not matched to a gene; V was cut back by 3 bases and J by 9 bases. The length of the CDR3 is 15 residues. For the CDR3, the DNA is TGTGCCAGCAGCTCTCCGGGGGGGGGAAAGACGGCCCAGTACTTC. It translates to CASSSPGGGKTAQYF.

The chain carries TRBV4-1 and TRBJ2-5, with D maybe TRBD2 (5 bases). TRBJ2-7 explains the end of the DNA better; the J call may be wrong. The CDR3 is 15 amino acids. Germline CDR1 is MGHRA and CDR2 is YSYEKL. CDR3 DNA sequence: TGCGCCAGCAGCCAAAGAGGACTGGGTGGCTACGAGCAGTACTTC. This encodes CASSQRGLGGYEQYF.

This clone was found once. The chain combines TRBV7-3 with TRBJ2-3; TRBD1 matches 9 bases. This CDR3 is 17 amino acids long. V dropped 4 bases and J dropped 2; count of bases not matched to a gene: 10. Germline assignment: CDR1 SGHTA and CDR2 FQGTGA. CDR3 DNA: TGTGCCAGCAGCTCCGGTTGGGGGACAGGGTTCACAGATACGCAGTATTTT. Protein sequence: CASSSGWGTGFTDTQYF.

This clone has just a few counts. V is TRBV4-2 and J is TRBJ1-3; tentatively, D is TRBD1 (5 bases). Trimming removed 1 base from V and 0 bases from J, with 13 bases in between. This CDR3 comprises 17 residues. Germline CDR1 and CDR2: LGHNA and YNFKEQ. CDR3 protein: CASSQVGGASSGNTIYF. For the CDR3, the DNA is TGTGCCAGCAGCCAAGTGGGCGGGGCGAGCTCTGGAAACACCATATATTTT.

The chain has TRBV5-4 and TRBJ1-1; D perhaps matches TRBD1 (5 bases). The germline gives CDR1 SGHNT, CDR2 YYREEE (reference sequence). V was pared by 2 bases and J by 0 bases, with 11 bases between. The CDR3 runs 15 residues. The CDR3 loop is CASSLDRIMNTEAFF. The DNA for the CDR3 is TGTGCCAGCAGCTTAGACAGAATCATGAACACTGAAGCTTTCTTT.

The CDR3 sequence is CASSLPPPLQPQHF. CDR3 DNA sequence: TGTGCCAGCAGTCTACCTCCGCCATTACAGCCCCAGCATTTT. The chain links TRBV28 to TRBJ1-5; D is undetermined. Looked up from germline, CDR1 is MDHEN and CDR2 is SYDVKM. The CDR3 runs 14 residues. V was shortened by 5 bases and J by 7 bases, with 15 bases between the two germline ends.

This clone was counted only a few times. The CDR3 bases are TGTGCCATCAGTGACACCTCGGGATATCAGCCCCAGCATTTT. Protein sequence: CAISDTSGYQPQHF. This chain joins TRBV10-3 and TRBJ1-5; D ambiguous. CDR3 length equals 14 residues. V was clipped by 3 bases and J by 5 bases, with 11 bases between them. The germline V gene has CDR1 ENHRY and CDR2 SYGVKD.

The sample holds a few counts of this clone. The sample has other DNA sequences that encode this CDR3 too. This sequence joins TRBV5-1 and TRBJ1-1; D is perhaps TRBD1 (5 bases). Trimming removed 2 bases at V and 1 base at J, with 6 bases between. The CDR3 is 13 residues long. The germline gives CDR1 SGHRS, CDR2 YFSETQ. CDR3 coding DNA: TGCGCCAGCAGCTTTACAGGGAACACTGAAGCTTTCTTT. As protein: CASSFTGNTEAFF. The variable domain in full, completed from reference TRBV5-1 and TRBJ1-1, reads KAGVTQTPRYLIKTRGQQVTLSCSPISGHRSVSWYQQTPGQGLQFLFEYFSETQRNKGNFPGRFSGRQFSNSRSEMNVSTLELGDSALYLCASSFTGNTEAFFGQGTRLTVV.

Turning to this clone: At one of its ends the junction is not consistent with the germline gene, which may arise from a read error. This sequence joins TRBV11-3 and TRBJ2-5, with D unclear. The CDR3 is made up of 14 amino acids. Looked up from germline, CDR1 is SGHNT and CDR2 is YENEEA. CDR3 sequence: CASSLGPEAEAQYF. CDR3 in DNA: TGTGCCAGCAGCTTAGGTCCGGAAGCAGAGGCCCAGTACTTC.

This clone was counted between two and nine times. This chain links TRBV6-5 with TRBJ1-5, with D perhaps matching TRBD1 (5 bases). This CDR3 has 13 residues. V shed 5 bases and J shed 5 bases, with 10 bases lying between them. The germline gives CDR1 MNHEY, CDR2 SVGAGI. The CDR3 DNA is TGTGCCAGCAGTCTACAGGCCTATCAGCCCCAGCATTTT. It codes for CASSLQAYQPQHF.

The chain has TRBV6-6 and TRBJ1-5; D remains unclear. Looked up from germline, CDR1 is MNHNY and CDR2 is SVGAGI (reference sequence). V was trimmed by 0 bases and J by 0 bases, leaving 9 bases between them. The CDR3 loop spans 16 amino acids. CDR3 amino acids: CASSYSRGSSNQPQHF. As DNA, the CDR3 is TGTGCCAGCAGTTACTCGCGAGGGTCTAGCAATCAGCCCCAGCATTTT.